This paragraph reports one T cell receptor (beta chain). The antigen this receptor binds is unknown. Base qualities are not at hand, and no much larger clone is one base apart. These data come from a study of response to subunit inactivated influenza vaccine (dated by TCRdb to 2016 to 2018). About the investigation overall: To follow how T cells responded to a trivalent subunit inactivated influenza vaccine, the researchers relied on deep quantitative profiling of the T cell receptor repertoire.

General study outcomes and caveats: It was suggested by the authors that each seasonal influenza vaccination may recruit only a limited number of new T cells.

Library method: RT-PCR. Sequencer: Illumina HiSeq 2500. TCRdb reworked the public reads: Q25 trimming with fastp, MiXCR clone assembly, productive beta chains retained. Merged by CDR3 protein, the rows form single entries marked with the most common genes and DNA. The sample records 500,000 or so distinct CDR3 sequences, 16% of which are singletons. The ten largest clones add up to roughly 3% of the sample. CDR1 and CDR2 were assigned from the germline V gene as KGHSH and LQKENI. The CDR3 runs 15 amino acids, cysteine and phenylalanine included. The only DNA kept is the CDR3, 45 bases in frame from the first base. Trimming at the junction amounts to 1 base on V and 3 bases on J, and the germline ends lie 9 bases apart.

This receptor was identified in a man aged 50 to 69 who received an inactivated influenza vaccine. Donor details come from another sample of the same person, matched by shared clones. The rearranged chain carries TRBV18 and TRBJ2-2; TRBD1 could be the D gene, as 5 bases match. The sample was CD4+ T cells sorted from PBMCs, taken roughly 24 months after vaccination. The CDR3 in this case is CASSPQTAYTGELFF. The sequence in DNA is TGTGCCAGCTCACCACAGACAGCTTACACCGGGGAGCTGTTTTTT.